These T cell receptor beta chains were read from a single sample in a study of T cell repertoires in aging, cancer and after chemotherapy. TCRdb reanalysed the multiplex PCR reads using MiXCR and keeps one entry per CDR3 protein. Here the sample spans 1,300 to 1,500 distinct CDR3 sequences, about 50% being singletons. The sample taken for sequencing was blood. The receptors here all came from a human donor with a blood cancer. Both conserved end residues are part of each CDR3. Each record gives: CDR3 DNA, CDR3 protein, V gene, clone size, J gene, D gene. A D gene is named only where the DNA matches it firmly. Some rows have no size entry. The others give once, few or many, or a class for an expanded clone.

cdr3_nt: TGTGCCTGGAGTGTAGGGATACTGACAGGGGCCCAGCCCCAGCATTTT
cdr3_aa: CAWSVGILTGAQPQHF
v_call: TRBV30
clone_size: NA
j_call: TRBJ1-5
d_call: TRBD1

cdr3_nt: TGTGCCAGCAGTTTGGGGGGGGCGGTGGATGAGCAGTACTTC
cdr3_aa: CASSLGGAVDEQYF
v_call: TRBV6-5
clone_size: NA
j_call: TRBJ2-7
d_call: NA

cdr3_nt: TGTGCCAGCAGTGACCTGGGGGACAGTCGGTATCAGCCCCAGCATTTT
cdr3_aa: CASSDLGDSRYQPQHF
v_call: TRBV7-2
clone_size: NA
j_call: TRBJ1-5
d_call: TRBD1

cdr3_nt: TGTGCCAGCCGCAGACGGACAGGGGGTCAAGAGACCCAGTACTTC
cdr3_aa: CASRRRTGGQETQYF
v_call: TRBV6-5
clone_size: NA
j_call: TRBJ2-5
d_call: TRBD1

cdr3_nt: TGTGCCAGCAGTTACTCGAAGAGGGGGTACGGGGCCAACGTCCTGACTTTC
cdr3_aa: CASSYSKRGYGANVLTF
v_call: TRBV6-5
clone_size: NA
j_call: TRBJ2-6
d_call: NA

cdr3_nt: TGCGCCAGCAGCCAGCAAGGGACAGGTACTAACTATGGCTACACCTTC
cdr3_aa: CASSQQGTGTNYGYTF
v_call: TRBV5-1
clone_size: NA
j_call: TRBJ1-2
d_call: TRBD1

cdr3_nt: TGTGACAGCAGTTTCAAACCAGGGGGCTCGGCAAATAATGAAAAACTGTTTTTT
cdr3_aa: CDSSFKPGGSANNEKLFF
v_call: TRBV6-5
clone_size: NA
j_call: TRBJ1-4
d_call: TRBD1

cdr3_nt: TGTGCCAGCAGAGGGACAGGGGACTATGGCTACACCTTC
cdr3_aa: CASRGTGDYGYTF
v_call: TRBV12-3/TRBV12-4
clone_size: NA
j_call: TRBJ1-2
d_call: TRBD1

cdr3_nt: TGTGCCAGCAGTTCCTCGACAGGGTTCCCGTATGGCTACACCTTC
cdr3_aa: CASSSSTGFPYGYTF
v_call: TRBV6-6
clone_size: NA
j_call: TRBJ1-2
d_call: TRBD1

cdr3_nt: TGTGCCAGCAGTTCTCAGGGAGGGTCCACTGAAGCTTTCTTT
cdr3_aa: CASSSQGGSTEAFF
v_call: TRBV6-5
clone_size: NA
j_call: TRBJ1-1
d_call: NA

cdr3_nt: TGTGCCTGGAGTGTAGGGCTAGCGGGATCCTACGAGCAGTACTTC
cdr3_aa: CAWSVGLAGSYEQYF
v_call: TRBV30
clone_size: large
j_call: TRBJ2-7
d_call: TRBD2

cdr3_nt: TGTGCCAGCAGCTTGGGTTTCGGGGGGCAAAGCAATCAGCCCCAGCATTTT
cdr3_aa: CASSLGFGGQSNQPQHF
v_call: TRBV5-6
clone_size: NA
j_call: TRBJ1-5
d_call: NA

cdr3_nt: TGTGCCAGCAGTTTATTTACAGGGAAAGGTGGCTACACCTTC
cdr3_aa: CASSLFTGKGGYTF
v_call: TRBV6-1
clone_size: NA
j_call: TRBJ1-2
d_call: NA

cdr3_nt: TGTGCCAGCAGCTTAGCCGGGATCTACGAGCAGTACTTC
cdr3_aa: CASSLAGIYEQYF
v_call: TRBV7-2
clone_size: NA
j_call: TRBJ2-7
d_call: NA

cdr3_nt: TGTGCCAGCAGCGGGGACCGTAGCGGGGGTTTTTCCTACGAGCAGTACTTC
cdr3_aa: CASSGDRSGGFSYEQYF
v_call: TRBV6-1
clone_size: NA
j_call: TRBJ2-7
d_call: TRBD2

cdr3_nt: TGTGCCAGCAGTGAAGCGGGGGGCACCGGGGAGCTGTTTTTT
cdr3_aa: CASSEAGGTGELFF
v_call: TRBV6-4
clone_size: NA
j_call: TRBJ2-2
d_call: TRBD2

cdr3_nt: TGTGCCAGCAGTTACACCCCGGGGGTGAACACTGAAGCTTTCTTT
cdr3_aa: CASSYTPGVNTEAFF
v_call: TRBV6-5
clone_size: few
j_call: TRBJ1-1
d_call: NA

cdr3_nt: TGTGCCAGCAGTTGGGCAGGGAACGATTCACCCCTCCACTTT
cdr3_aa: CASSWAGNDSPLHF
v_call: TRBV11-1
clone_size: few
j_call: TRBJ1-6
d_call: NA

cdr3_nt: TGCGCCAGCAGCCAAGAACGGAGCGGGACCAATGAGCAGTTCTTC
cdr3_aa: CASSQERSGTNEQFF
v_call: TRBV4-3
clone_size: NA
j_call: TRBJ2-1
d_call: TRBD2

cdr3_nt: TGTGCCTGGAGGACTGACAGAATCTATGGCTACACCTTC
cdr3_aa: CAWRTDRIYGYTF
v_call: TRBV30
clone_size: large
j_call: TRBJ1-2
d_call: NA

cdr3_nt: TGTGCCAGCAGCGCGGACAGTAACATTCAGTACTTC
cdr3_aa: CASSADSNIQYF
v_call: TRBV7-9
clone_size: NA
j_call: TRBJ2-4
d_call: NA

cdr3_nt: TGTGCCAGCAGTTTGGGGACAGCAAACTATGGCTACACCTTC
cdr3_aa: CASSLGTANYGYTF
v_call: TRBV12-3/TRBV12-4
clone_size: NA
j_call: TRBJ1-2
d_call: TRBD1

cdr3_nt: TGTGCCAGCAGTTCGCGGACAGATCACACTGAAGCTTTCTTT
cdr3_aa: CASSSRTDHTEAFF
v_call: TRBV12-3/TRBV12-4
clone_size: large
j_call: TRBJ1-1
d_call: NA